The rows below give T cell receptor beta chains drawn from one sample of a study of blood T cell repertoires in COVID-19. Here immunoSEQ multiplex PCR was the method, and the copy in TCRdb shows in-frame clones only, minus some. The sample has about 160,000 clones, 60% to 80% seen once. Sequenced sample: peripheral blood. All receptors derive from a man in his 70s with acute or convalescent COVID-19. Both conserved end residues are part of each CDR3. Fields, in order: V gene, D gene, clone size, J gene, CDR3 DNA, CDR3 protein. D genes are given only for firm matches. Some rows have no size entry. The others give once, few or many, or a class for an expanded clone.

TRBV9,NA,NA,TRBJ1-3,TGTGCCAGCAGGTCAGGTAACTCTGGAAACACCATATATTTT,CASRSGNSGNTIYF
TRBV7-6,TRBD2,NA,TRBJ2-2,TGTGCCAGCAGCCCACCGACTAGCGGGACCGGGGAGCTGTTTTTT,CASSPPTSGTGELFF
TRBV25-1,NA,NA,TRBJ2-5,TGTGCCAGCACGGAGTTGGACGGAGGGGGCTTTGAGACCCAGTACTTC,CASTELDGGGFETQYF
TRBV5-1,TRBD1,once,TRBJ2-1,TGCGCCAGCAGCTTGGCCGCGACAGGGGCCTACAATGAGCAGTTCTTC,CASSLAATGAYNEQFF
TRBV5-1,TRBD1,NA,TRBJ1-2,TGCGCCAGCAGCTCTGGGGGGGACAGGGTGCGCTATGGCTACACCTTC,CASSSGGDRVRYGYTF
TRBV7-9,TRBD1,NA,TRBJ1-1,TGTGCCAGCAGCTTTGGGGACAGGGGGCGGGACACTGAAGCTTTCTTT,CASSFGDRGRDTEAFF
TRBV2,NA,NA,TRBJ1-1,TGTGCCAGCAGCAGCCAAGTAGGGGTGGCTGAAGCTTTCTTT,CASSSQVGVAEAFF
TRBV6-1,NA,NA,TRBJ1-1,TGTGCCAGCAGTGAAAGCGGCAGGAACACTGAAGCTTTCTTT,CASSESGRNTEAFF
TRBV19,NA,NA,TRBJ1-2,TGTGCCAGTAGTATAGATCCCCCCGCGTCGGGCTACACCTTC,CASSIDPPASGYTF
TRBV28,NA,NA,TRBJ2-3,TGTGCCAGCGAGCCCCAAAGCACAGATACGCAGTATTTT,CASEPQSTDTQYF
TRBV10-3,NA,NA,TRBJ2-4,TGTGCCATCAGTGAGTCCCAGGTAAACATTCAGTACTTC,CAISESQVNIQYF
TRBV7-9,TRBD1,NA,TRBJ1-2,TGTGCCAGCAGCCCCCAGACAGGGACAAACTATGGCTACACCTTC,CASSPQTGTNYGYTF
TRBV6-4,TRBD2,NA,TRBJ2-3,TGTGCCAGCAGTAGCGGGGGGGCCGGCACAGATACGCAGTATTTT,CASSSGGAGTDTQYF
TRBV18,NA,NA,TRBJ1-1,TGTGCCAGCTCACCGGGACACCTTGAAGCTTTCTTT,CASSPGHLEAFF
TRBV15,TRBD1,NA,TRBJ2-2,TGTGCCACCAGCAGGTACACAGGGGGAAAAACCGGGGAGCTGTTTTTT,CATSRYTGGKTGELFF
TRBV6-1,NA,NA,TRBJ1-3,TGTGCCAGCAGTGACGGACTCGGAAACACCATATATTTT,CASSDGLGNTIYF
TRBV5-1,TRBD1,NA,TRBJ2-7,TGCGCCAGCAGCCCGGGGACAGGGAATTACGAGCAGTACTTC,CASSPGTGNYEQYF
TRBV5-1,TRBD2,NA,TRBJ2-7,TGCGCCAGCAGCTTGGGAGCGGGGGGGAACTACTACGAGCAGTACTTC,CASSLGAGGNYYEQYF
TRBV4-1,NA,NA,TRBJ2-2,TGCGCCAGCAGCCAAGTTCTCGGGGAGCTGTTTTTT,CASSQVLGELFF
TRBV12-3/TRBV12-4,NA,NA,TRBJ2-7,TGTGCCAGCAGTTTACTGGAGGGGGAGCAGTACTTC,CASSLLEGEQYF